This paragraph covers one TCR beta chain sequence. Adults between about 18 and 89 years of age took part from 20 to 25 US areas. Participants were placed into cohorts based on the clinical history they reported. The sample is drawn from a study of blood T cell repertoires in COVID-19. About the research overall: The cDNA or gDNA used as material had been derived from T cells, B-cell-depleted T cells, or PBMCs.

In the source study's methods: Amplification of reference gene primers provided the estimated nucleated cell counts. Here immunoSEQ multiplex PCR was the method, and the copy in TCRdb shows in-frame clones only, minus some. From that table come the V and J calls and clone size; the DNA was used to work out D and trimming. The sample comprises some 150,000 clones, around 83% of which are singletons, and about 5.8% rests with the top ten. V lost 7 bases to trimming and J lost 7 bases; unmatched junction nucleotides: 10. The CDR3 spans 13 residues. The germline V gene encodes CDR1 SGHNT and CDR2 YYREEE (reference sequence).

This clonotype was obtained from a woman aged 50 to 60 who had been exposed to COVID-19. This sequence joins TRBV5-4 and TRBJ1-2; 7 bases align to TRBD1. The sample consisted of PBMCs or T cells enriched from blood (not recorded which). CDR3 in amino acids: CASGEKQGRGYTF. CDR3 sequence (DNA): TGTGCCAGCGGCGAAAAACAGGGGCGTGGCTACACCTTC.